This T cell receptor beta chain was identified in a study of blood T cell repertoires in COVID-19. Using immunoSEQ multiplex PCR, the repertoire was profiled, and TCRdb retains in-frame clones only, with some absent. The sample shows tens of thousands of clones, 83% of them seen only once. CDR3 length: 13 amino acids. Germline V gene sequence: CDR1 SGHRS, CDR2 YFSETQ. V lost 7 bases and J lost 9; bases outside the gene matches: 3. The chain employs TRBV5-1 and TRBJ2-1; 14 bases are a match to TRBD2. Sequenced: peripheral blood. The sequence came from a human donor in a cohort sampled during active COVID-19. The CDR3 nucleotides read TGCGCCAGCGGACTAGCGGGAGGCTCTGAGCAGTTCTTC. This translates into CASGLAGGSEQFF.